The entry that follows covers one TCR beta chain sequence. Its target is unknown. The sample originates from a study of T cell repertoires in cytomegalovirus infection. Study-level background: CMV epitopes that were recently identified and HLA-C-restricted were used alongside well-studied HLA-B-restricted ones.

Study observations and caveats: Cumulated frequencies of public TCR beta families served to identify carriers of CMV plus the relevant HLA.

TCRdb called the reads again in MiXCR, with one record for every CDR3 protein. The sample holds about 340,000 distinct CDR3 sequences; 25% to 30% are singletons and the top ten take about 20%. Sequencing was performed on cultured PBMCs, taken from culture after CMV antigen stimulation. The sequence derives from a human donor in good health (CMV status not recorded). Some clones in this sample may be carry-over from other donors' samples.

The CDR3 region has the DNA TGTGCCAGTACCACCGACAGGGACCGACTGTCACCCCTCCACTTT. This encodes CASTTDRDRLSPLHF. V gene TRBV19 combines with J gene TRBJ1-6; 7 bases map to TRBD1. Germline V lookup: CDR1 LNHDA, CDR2 SQIVND (reference sequence). The CDR3 runs 15 residues. Trimming took 7 bases from V and 10 from J; bases not matched to a gene: 13.